The 32 T cell receptor beta chains listed next were all sequenced from one sample in a study of blood T cells in healthy people across ages. The use of a sample-barcoded 5' primer and a J-beta primer mix characterized a second PCR of roughly 6 to 11 cycles. A single record per CDR3 protein comes from TCRdb applying MiXCR to the 5' RACE reads. The data show around 800,000 distinct CDR3 sequences, around half seen once. Sample: blood. The receptors were gathered from a man older than 75 in good health.

This chain joins TRBV12-3 or TRBV12-4 and TRBJ2-1; D gene ambiguous. Trimming removed 6 bases at V and 6 bases at J, with 6 bases between. The CDR3 runs to 11 residues. CDR3 bases: TGTGCCAGCAGGCCAAGCAATGAGCAGTTCTTC. Protein product: CASRPSNEQFF.

This chain connects TRBV27 to TRBJ2-6, with a tentative D call TRBD1 (6 bases). V was clipped by 8 bases and J by 2 bases, with 22 bases between them. Germline-derived CDR1 and CDR2 are MNHEY and SMNVEV (reference sequence). The CDR3 is made up of 18 amino acids. CDR3: CASLPLGGLGAGANVLTF. Written as DNA, the CDR3 is TGTGCCAGCCTTCCCCTAGGGGGATTAGGGGCTGGGGCCAACGTCCTGACTTTC.

This clonotype has only a few counts. The chain recombines TRBV11-2 with TRBJ2-5, with a tentative D call TRBD2 (5 bases). Near its end, the DNA agrees better with TRBJ2-7, so the J call may be wrong. CDR1 and CDR2 from the germline V gene are SGHAT and FQNNGV. The CDR3 has 14 amino acids. The CDR3 nucleotides read TGTGCCAGCAGCTTGCGGGCAGGAATCTACGAGCAGTACTTC. Translating gives CASSLRAGIYEQYF.

The chain couples TRBV9 to TRBJ2-1, with a weak D call TRBD2 (7 bases). Trimming cost V 2 bases and J 9 bases, with 21 bases left between them. CDR1 is SGDLS, CDR2 YYNGEE, per germline. The CDR3 extends over 16 amino acids. As DNA, the CDR3 is TGTGCCAGCAGCGTTTTAGCGGCCCAGGGAGGGGGTGAGCAGTTCTTC. It translates to CASSVLAAQGGGEQFF.

This clonotype was seen a handful of times. The rearrangement joins TRBV5-1 to TRBJ2-5; 8 bases match TRBD2. Germline V gene sequence: CDR1 SGHRS, CDR2 YFSETQ. The CDR3 is made up of 14 amino acids. V lost 4 bases and J lost 5; bases outside the gene matches: 7. The CDR3 loop is CASSVREGDETQYF. The CDR3 DNA is TGCGCCAGCAGCGTCCGGGAGGGCGATGAGACCCAGTACTTC.

The CDR3 nucleotides are TGTGCCACCTTTGACCGGGGACAGCGTTCCTACGAGCAGTACTTC. This encodes CATFDRGQRSYEQYF. The chain has TRBV28 and TRBJ2-7; 7 bases line up with TRBD1. After removal of 10 bases from V and 1 base from J, the junction contained 13 bases not matched to a gene. The CDR3 spans 15 residues. Germline CDR1 is MDHEN and CDR2 is SYDVKM.

Only a few counts were recorded for this clonotype. V usage is TRBV16 and J usage is TRBJ1-2; D gene ambiguous. V lost 3 bases and J lost 4, with 3 bases in between. The germline CDR1 and CDR2 sequences are KGHSY and FQNENV. The CDR3 has 11 amino acids. CDR3 in DNA: TGTGCCAGCAGCCATGTCTATGGCTACACCTTC. Translation: CASSHVYGYTF.

This clonotype was detected only a few times. This sequence joins TRBV20-1 and TRBJ2-7; D remains ambiguous. This CDR3 has 13 residues. Trimming left V 3 bases short and J 1 base short, with 10 bases between. Germline CDR1 is DFQATT and CDR2 is SNEGSKA (reference sequence). The CDR3 region is CSASLLASYEQYF. CDR3 coding DNA: TGCAGTGCTAGTCTGCTGGCTTCCTACGAGCAGTACTTC.

The genes are TRBV20-1 and TRBJ2-1; 7 nucleotides line up with TRBD2. The ends lost 0 bases at V and 1 base at J; junction bases unmatched: 6. Germline assignment: CDR1 DFQATT and CDR2 SNEGSKA (reference sequence). This CDR3 region has 16 residues. CDR3 sequence (DNA): TGCAGTGCTAGAGATGAGGCTAGCGGATCCTACAATGAGCAGTTCTTC. Its translation: CSARDEASGSYNEQFF.

The CDR3 nucleotides are TGTGCCAGCAGCTTAGAGCCAGGGGTCTACAATGAGCAGTACTTC. Its protein product is CASSLEPGVYNEQYF. The chain is built from TRBV7-9 and TRBJ2-7, with a possible D match to TRBD1 (6 bases). CDR3 length: 15 amino acids. V was pared by 1 base and J by 7 bases, with 17 bases between. Germline lookup yields CDR1 SEHNR and CDR2 FQNEAQ (reference sequence).

The chain joins TRBV6-5 to TRBJ2-3; TRBD2 is a possible D gene (6 bases). Germline values: CDR1 MNHEY, CDR2 SVGAGI. This CDR3 is built from 16 residues. V was clipped by 4 bases and J by 1 base, with 15 bases between them. The CDR3 spells CASSSPEGRRTDTQYF. As DNA, the CDR3 is TGTGCCAGCAGTTCCCCGGAGGGCCGGCGCACAGATACGCAGTATTTT.

This clonotype was seen more than once but under ten times. This chain connects TRBV7-8 to TRBJ2-6; 7 bases fit TRBD1. Looked up from germline, CDR1 is SGHVS and CDR2 is FQNEAQ. The V gene end was trimmed by 3 bases and the J gene end by 0 bases; junction bases not matched to a gene: 2. The CDR3 is 16 amino acids. As DNA, the CDR3 is TGTGCCAGCAGCTTGGGACAGCGCTCTGGGGCCAACGTCCTGACTTTC. It codes for CASSLGQRSGANVLTF.

This sequence joins TRBV29-1 and TRBJ1-2; possible D gene TRBD1, 6 bases. The CDR3 length is 14 residues. The V end lost 3 bases, the J end lost 5 bases, and 16 bases lay between the germline ends. Germline V CDR1 and CDR2: SQVTM, ANQGSEA. The CDR3 nucleotides are TGCAGCGTTGACTGGGCAGGGGTTAATTATGGCTACACCTTC. Amino acids: CSVDWAGVNYGYTF.

This clonotype showed up just a few times. The gene calls are TRBV25-1 and TRBJ1-5; D unresolved. V was trimmed by 5 bases and J by 5 bases, leaving 7 bases between them. CDR1 and CDR2 (germline): MGHDK, SYGVNS. The CDR3 length is 12 residues. The chain's CDR3 is CASSNRDQPQHF. CDR3 DNA sequence: TGTGCCAGCAGTAATCGGGATCAGCCCCAGCATTTT.

The CDR3 sequence: CASSQDYLLGDTEAFF. The CDR3 bases are TGTGCCAGCAGCCAAGATTATCTCCTAGGGGACACTGAAGCTTTCTTT. V gene TRBV14 combines with J gene TRBJ1-1; TRBD1 might be the D (5 bases). Germline V gene sequence: CDR1 SGHDN, CDR2 FVKESK. CDR3 length: 16 residues. V lost 0 bases and J 3 bases, leaving 14 bases between the germline ends.

Concerning this clonotype: A much more abundant neighbour one base away suggests this may be a read error. This chain joins TRBV20-1 and TRBJ2-7, with unresolved D. The CDR3 has 10 residues. Germline assignment: CDR1 DFQATT and CDR2 SNEGSKA (reference sequence). CDR3: CRARSYEQYF. The CDR3 nucleotides read TGCAGGGCCCGTTCCTACGAGCAGTACTTC.

There are a few counts of this clonotype. This chain uses TRBV7-2 with TRBJ2-1; TRBD2 might be the D (5 bases). Per germline, CDR1 SGHTA and CDR2 FQGNSA. The CDR3 loop spans 15 amino acids. Trimming removed 4 bases from V and 5 bases from J, with 15 bases in between. CDR3 nucleotide sequence: TGTGCCAGCAGCTCCACCGCCCCAGCGGACAATGAGCAGTTCTTC. Translated: CASSSTAPADNEQFF.

This clonotype was recorded at least ten times. This chain joins TRBV20-1 and TRBJ2-4, with 11 positions matching TRBD1. Unmatched junction bases numbered 5, after V lost 3 bases and J lost 7 bases. Germline V gene sequence: CDR1 DFQATT, CDR2 SNEGSKA (reference sequence). This CDR3 spans 14 amino acids. The CDR3 loop reads CSASRGQGVNIQYF. CDR3 nucleotide sequence: TGCAGTGCTAGCCGGGGACAGGGGGTGAACATTCAGTACTTC.

J is TRBJ2-7 and V is TRBV7-3, with TRBD2 matching over 7 bases. This CDR3 has 16 residues. Per the germline V gene, CDR1 is SGHTA and CDR2 is FQGTGA. The junction had 12 bases not matched to a gene; V was cut back by 0 bases and J by 7 bases. CDR3 amino acids: CASSLTGGRGYNEQYF. Here the CDR3 DNA reads TGTGCCAGCAGCTTAACGGGCGGGAGAGGGTACAATGAGCAGTACTTC.

This clonotype has only a few counts. The chain employs TRBV6-2 or TRBV6-3 and TRBJ1-5; a possible D gene is TRBD1 (5 bases). There are 12 residues in the CDR3. V lost 2 bases and J 6 bases, leaving 5 bases between the germline ends. Germline values: CDR1 MNHEY, CDR2 SVGEGT. CDR3 coding DNA: TGTGCCAGCAGTTACGGGGCTCAGCCCCAGCATTTT. It is translated as CASSYGAQPQHF.

The rearrangement joins TRBV4-1 to TRBJ2-7; 7 nucleotides line up with TRBD1. CDR1 and CDR2 (germline): MGHRA, YSYEKL. With V trimmed by 0 bases and J by 2 bases, 4 bases remained unmatched. The length of the CDR3 is 15 residues. The CDR3 is CASSQDLDRAYEQYF. CDR3 in DNA: TGCGCCAGCAGCCAAGATCTTGACAGGGCCTACGAGCAGTACTTC.

V is TRBV12-3 or TRBV12-4 and J is TRBJ1-2, with TRBD1 matching 9 bases. J lost 6 bases, V lost 4 bases, and 12 bases had no gene match. CDR3 length equals 16 residues. Here the CDR3 DNA reads TGTGCCAGCAGTTCCAACGCCGGGACAGGGAGAGATGGCTACACCTTC. It is translated as CASSSNAGTGRDGYTF.

The chain has TRBV10-3 and TRBJ2-4; weak D call: TRBD2 (5 bases). The last part of the DNA fits TRBJ2-7 better; the J call may be wrong. Germline V lookup: CDR1 ENHRY, CDR2 SYGVKD. The CDR3 runs to 14 residues. CDR3 residues: CAISEEGGIYEQYF. The CDR3 DNA sequence: TGTGCCATCAGTGAGGAGGGTGGGATCTACGAGCAGTACTTC.

Details on this clonotype: This may come from a read error, since a much larger clone is one base off. The chain carries TRBV6-5 and TRBJ1-4, with D tentatively TRBD1 (5 bases). Between the trimmed V and J ends, which lost 2 bases and 1 base, there was a span of 14 bases. The CDR3 length is 17 residues. Germline-derived CDR1 and CDR2 are MNHEY and SVGAGI. As DNA, the CDR3 is TGTGCCAGCAGTTACCGCGGGGCCGTGGGAACTAATGAAAAACTGTTTTTT. The encoded protein is CASSYRGAVGTNEKLFF.

The chain couples TRBV20-1 to TRBJ1-2; D uncertain. This CDR3 comprises 14 residues. V lost 0 bases, J lost 4 bases, and 12 bases lay in between. CDR1 and CDR2 from the germline V gene are DFQATT and SNEGSKA (reference sequence). The CDR3 sequence is CSARDPLARYGYTF. For the CDR3, the DNA is TGCAGTGCTAGAGATCCTCTGGCGCGCTATGGCTACACCTTC.

The chain carries TRBV28 and TRBJ2-3; the D gene is possibly TRBD2 (5 bases). The CDR3 contains 15 residues. The germline V and J ends were trimmed by 4 bases and 5 bases, with 16 bases remaining between them. Germline CDR1 MDHEN, CDR2 SYDVKM. The DNA for the CDR3 is TGTGCCAGCAGTTCCCCTATGAGGGCTATAGATACGCAGTATTTT. As protein: CASSSPMRAIDTQYF. Based on the CDR3 plus reference TRBV28 and TRBJ2-3, the full variable domain is DVKVTQSSRYLVKRTGEKVFLECVQDMDHENMFWYRQDPGLGLRLIYFSYDVKMKEKGDIPEGYSVSREKKERFSLILESASTNQTSMYLCASSSPMRAIDTQYFGPGTRLTVL.

This clonotype was seen more than once but under ten times. This rearrangement joins TRBV7-2 to TRBJ2-7; D not resolved. CDR1 is SGHTA and CDR2 is FQGNSA in the germline V gene. V gave up 5 bases and J gave up 6 bases, with 20 bases separating them. The CDR3 sequence is 15 residues long. The CDR3 protein is CASSPKLPSLGEQYF. The CDR3 bases are TGTGCCAGCAGCCCAAAACTGCCGAGTTTGGGCGAGCAGTACTTC.

The chain couples TRBV9 to TRBJ2-4; no definite D call. The J call is in doubt because the DNA end fits TRBJ2-7 better. Germline V lookup: CDR1 SGDLS, CDR2 YYNGEE. This CDR3 region has 15 residues. The DNA for the CDR3 is TGTGCCAGCAGCGTAGGCGATACTTCCTACTACGAGCAGTACTTC. As protein: CASSVGDTSYYEQYF.

The chain recombines TRBV5-1 with TRBJ2-7; 8 bases match TRBD2. J lost 4 bases, V lost 0 bases, and 9 bases had no gene match. The CDR3 consists of 16 residues. CDR1 is SGHRS, CDR2 YFSETQ, per germline. CDR3 region: CASSLGPSGGGYEQYF. The CDR3 nucleotides read TGCGCCAGCAGCTTGGGTCCGAGCGGGGGAGGATACGAGCAGTACTTC.

With respect to this clonotype: The germline gene is not matched at one end of the junction; a read error may be the cause. The chain employs TRBV24-1 and TRBJ2-5, with D tentatively TRBD1 or TRBD2 (5 bases each). Germline values: CDR1 KGHDR, CDR2 SFDVKD. The CDR3 is 16 amino acids. The CDR3 DNA sequence: TGTGCCACCAGTGATACCGGAACAGGTTTGGGAGAGGCCCAGTACTTC. Protein product: CATSDTGTGLGEAQYF.

This clonotype was seen a handful of times. The genes are TRBV27 and TRBJ2-1, with 8 bases fitting TRBD2. With 5 bases clipped from V and 9 bases from J, the junction kept 9 bases outside the gene matches. The CDR3 consists of 14 residues. The germline gives CDR1 MNHEY, CDR2 SMNVEV (reference sequence). The CDR3: CASSRGLARGEQFF. Written as DNA, the CDR3 is TGTGCCAGCAGTAGAGGACTAGCTCGAGGTGAGCAGTTCTTC.

This chain links TRBV11-3 with TRBJ2-5; 10 nucleotides align to TRBD1. CDR3 length equals 17 residues. Germline CDR1 is SGHNT and CDR2 is YENEEA. Trimming cost V 1 base and J 11 bases; bases outside gene matches: 16. CDR3 DNA sequence: TGTGCCAGCAGCTTAGGCGGGACAGGGGCTGGGTCCAATGAGCAGTACTTC. It is translated as CASSLGGTGAGSNEQYF.